The entry below describes one T cell receptor beta chain. What it binds is not known. The data belong to a study of cytomegalovirus exposure and HLA in healthy donors. Sequenced by immunoSEQ multiplex PCR; TCRdb stores in-frame clones only, minus some. The sample has 95,000 to 150,000 clones; 70% to 90% are singletons. From the 120-subject validation cohort, which was separate from the roughly 610-subject first cohort, the donors were drawn. The CDR3 is 13 amino acids. With 1 base removed from V and 10 bases from J, the gap between germline ends came to 8 bases. Germline values: CDR1 WNHNN, CDR2 SYGVQD (reference sequence). Study results and caveats: A classifier reportedly called cytomegalovirus status with high sensitivity and specificity. Rare TCR sequences predominated, though certain public TCRs were found in many donors.

The clonotype originates from a woman aged 18 to 35 in good health and CMV-seropositive. This rearrangement joins TRBV10-1 to TRBJ1-6, with D unclear. The sample taken for sequencing was PBMCs. The CDR3 DNA reads as TGCGCCAGCAGTGAGTATGAGGGATCACCCCTCCACTTT. This codes for CASSEYEGSPLHF.